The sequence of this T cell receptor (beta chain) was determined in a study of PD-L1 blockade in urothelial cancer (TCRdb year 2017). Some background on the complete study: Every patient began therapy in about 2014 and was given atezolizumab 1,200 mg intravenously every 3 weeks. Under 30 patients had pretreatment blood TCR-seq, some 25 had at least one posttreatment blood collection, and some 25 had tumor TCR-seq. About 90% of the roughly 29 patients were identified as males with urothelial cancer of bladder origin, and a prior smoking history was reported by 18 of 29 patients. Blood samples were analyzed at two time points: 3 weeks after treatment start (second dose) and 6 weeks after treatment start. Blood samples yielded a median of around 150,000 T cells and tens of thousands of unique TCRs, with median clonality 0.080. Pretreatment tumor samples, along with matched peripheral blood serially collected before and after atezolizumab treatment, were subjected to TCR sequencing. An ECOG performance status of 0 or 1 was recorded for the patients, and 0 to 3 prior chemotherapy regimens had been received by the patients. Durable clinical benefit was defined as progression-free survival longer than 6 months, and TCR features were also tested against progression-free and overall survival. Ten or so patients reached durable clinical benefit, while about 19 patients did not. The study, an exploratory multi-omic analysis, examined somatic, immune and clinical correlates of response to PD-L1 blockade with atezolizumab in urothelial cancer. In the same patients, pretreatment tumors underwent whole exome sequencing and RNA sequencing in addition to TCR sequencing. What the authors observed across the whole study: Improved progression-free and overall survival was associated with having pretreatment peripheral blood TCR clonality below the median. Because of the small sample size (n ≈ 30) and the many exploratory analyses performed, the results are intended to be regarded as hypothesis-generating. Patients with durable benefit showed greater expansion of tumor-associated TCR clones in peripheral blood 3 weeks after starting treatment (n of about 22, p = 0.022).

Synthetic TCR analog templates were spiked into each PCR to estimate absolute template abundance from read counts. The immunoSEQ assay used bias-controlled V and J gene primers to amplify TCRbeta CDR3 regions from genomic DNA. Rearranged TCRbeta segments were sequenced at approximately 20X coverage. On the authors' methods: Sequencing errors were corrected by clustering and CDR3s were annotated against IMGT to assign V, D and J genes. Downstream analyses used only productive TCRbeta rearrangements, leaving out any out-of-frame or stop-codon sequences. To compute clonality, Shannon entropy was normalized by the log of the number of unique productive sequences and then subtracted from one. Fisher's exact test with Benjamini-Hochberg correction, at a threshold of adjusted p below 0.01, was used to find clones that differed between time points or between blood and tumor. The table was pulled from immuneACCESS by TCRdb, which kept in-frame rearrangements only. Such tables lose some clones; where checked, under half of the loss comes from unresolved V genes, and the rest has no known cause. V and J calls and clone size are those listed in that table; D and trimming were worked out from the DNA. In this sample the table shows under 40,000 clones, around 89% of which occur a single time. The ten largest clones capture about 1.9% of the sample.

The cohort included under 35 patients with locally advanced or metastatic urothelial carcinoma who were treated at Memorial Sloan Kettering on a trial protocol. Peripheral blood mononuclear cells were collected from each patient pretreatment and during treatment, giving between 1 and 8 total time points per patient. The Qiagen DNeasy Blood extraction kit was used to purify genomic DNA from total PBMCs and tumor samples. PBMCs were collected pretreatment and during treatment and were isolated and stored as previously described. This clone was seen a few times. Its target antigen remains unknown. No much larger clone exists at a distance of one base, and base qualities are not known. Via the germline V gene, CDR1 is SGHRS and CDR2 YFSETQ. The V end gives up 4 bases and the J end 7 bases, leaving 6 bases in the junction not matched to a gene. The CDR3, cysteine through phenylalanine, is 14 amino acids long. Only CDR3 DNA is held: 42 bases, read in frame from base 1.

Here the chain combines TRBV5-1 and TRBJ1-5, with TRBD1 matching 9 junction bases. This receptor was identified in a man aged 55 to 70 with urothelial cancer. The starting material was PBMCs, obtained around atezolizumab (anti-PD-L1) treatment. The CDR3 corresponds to CASSQGQGGQPQHF. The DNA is TGCGCCAGCAGCCAGGGACAGGGAGGACAGCCCCAGCATTTT.